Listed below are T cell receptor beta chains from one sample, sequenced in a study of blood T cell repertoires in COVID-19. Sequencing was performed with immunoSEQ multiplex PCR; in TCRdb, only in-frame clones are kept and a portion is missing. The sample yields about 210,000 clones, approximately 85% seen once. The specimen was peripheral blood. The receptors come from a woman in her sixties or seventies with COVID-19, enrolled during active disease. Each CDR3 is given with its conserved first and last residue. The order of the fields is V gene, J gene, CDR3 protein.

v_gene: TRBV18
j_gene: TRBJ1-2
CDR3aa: CASSFPGAGLYGYTF

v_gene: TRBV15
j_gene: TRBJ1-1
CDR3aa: CATSRTNLNTEAFF

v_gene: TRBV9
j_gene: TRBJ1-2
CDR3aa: CASSDSLEPYGYTF

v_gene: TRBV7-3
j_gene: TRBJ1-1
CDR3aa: CASSPTARSEAFF

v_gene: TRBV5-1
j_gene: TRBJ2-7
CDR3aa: CASSRPGLAGEGEQYF

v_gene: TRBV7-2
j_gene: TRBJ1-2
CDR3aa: CASSLDSYGYTF

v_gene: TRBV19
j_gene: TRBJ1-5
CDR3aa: CASSLARSNQPQHF

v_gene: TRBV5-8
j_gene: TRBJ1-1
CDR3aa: CASSLTLGNLGTEAFF

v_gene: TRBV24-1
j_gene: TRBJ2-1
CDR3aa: CATSDRTTSSYNEQFF

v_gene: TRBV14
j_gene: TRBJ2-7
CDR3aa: CASSPLGGIGYEQYF

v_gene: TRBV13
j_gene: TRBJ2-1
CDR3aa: CASSHRGDTMDLPPDEQFF

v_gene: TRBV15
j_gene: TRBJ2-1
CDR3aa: CATSRVRLAGGHDEQFF

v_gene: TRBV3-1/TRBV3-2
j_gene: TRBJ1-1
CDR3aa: CASSHSDRDTEAFF

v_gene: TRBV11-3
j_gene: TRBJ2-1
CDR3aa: CASSLAGSSYNEQFF

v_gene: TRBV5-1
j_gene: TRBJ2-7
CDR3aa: CASSLGGTGPYEQYF

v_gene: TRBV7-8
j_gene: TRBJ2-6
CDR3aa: CASNADRGLSGANVLTF

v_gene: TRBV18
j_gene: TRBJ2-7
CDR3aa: CASSPGSNEQYF

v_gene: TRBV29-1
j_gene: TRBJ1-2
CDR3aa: CSGGTGLGYTF

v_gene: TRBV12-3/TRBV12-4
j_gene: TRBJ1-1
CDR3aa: CASSALWTEAFF

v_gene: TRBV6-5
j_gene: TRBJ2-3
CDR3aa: CASSYSPSGTDTQYF

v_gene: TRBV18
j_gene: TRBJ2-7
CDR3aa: CASSPQRAGNDEQYF

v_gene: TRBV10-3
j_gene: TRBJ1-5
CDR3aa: CAISESEWPQHF

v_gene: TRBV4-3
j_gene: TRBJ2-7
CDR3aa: CASSQVIVSGGSAPGEQYF

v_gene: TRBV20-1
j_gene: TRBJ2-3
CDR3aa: CSASPGLAGGSTQYF

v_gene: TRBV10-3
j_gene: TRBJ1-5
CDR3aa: CAISGQGNNQPQHF

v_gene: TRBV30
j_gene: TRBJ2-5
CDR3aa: CAWSWDRVGETQYF

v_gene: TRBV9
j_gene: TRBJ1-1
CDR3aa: CASSEPRDRVFTEAFF

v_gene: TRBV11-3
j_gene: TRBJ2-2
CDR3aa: CASSLGGRGTGELFF

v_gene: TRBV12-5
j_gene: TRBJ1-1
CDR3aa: CASERSADTEAFF

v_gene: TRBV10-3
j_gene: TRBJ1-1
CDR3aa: CAISETGLKGATEAFF

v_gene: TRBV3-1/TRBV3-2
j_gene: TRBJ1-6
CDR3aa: CASSQIDRGSPLHF

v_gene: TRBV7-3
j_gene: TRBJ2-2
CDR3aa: CASSSLAGGTGELFF

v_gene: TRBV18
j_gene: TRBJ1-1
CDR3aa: CASSPSVTGTGGTEAFF

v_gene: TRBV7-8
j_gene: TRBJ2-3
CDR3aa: CASSLVPGGRKDTQYF

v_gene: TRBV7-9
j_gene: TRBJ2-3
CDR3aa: CASSLAGGPQDTQYF